These 7 T cell receptor beta chains came from one sample sequenced in a study of OX40 agonist ivuxolimab in advanced cancers. Produced via immunoSEQ multiplex PCR; TCRdb's table is partial and in-frame only. The sample holds approximately 17,000 clones, roughly 80% seen once. This specimen consisted of CD4+ or CD8+ T cells sorted from blood, obtained in a trial of the OX40 agonist ivuxolimab. The receptors come from an adult with an advanced solid tumor such as melanoma, head and neck, liver or kidney cancer.

CDR3 amino acids: CASSLPGLAEAFF. CDR3 nucleotide sequence: TGTGCCAGCAGTTTACCGGGGCTGGCTGAAGCTTTCTTT. This sequence joins TRBV6-5 and TRBJ1-1, with TRBD1 as a possible D gene (5 bases). From germline, CDR1 is MNHEY and CDR2 SVGAGI. V was trimmed by 4 bases and J by 6 bases, leaving 12 bases between them. CDR3 size: 13 residues.

This chain uses TRBV5-4 with TRBJ2-7; tentatively, D is TRBD2 (5 bases). Per the germline V gene, CDR1 is SGHNT and CDR2 is YYREEE (reference sequence). The CDR3 has 15 amino acids. The germline V and J ends were trimmed by 0 bases and 5 bases, with 15 bases remaining between them. The CDR3, as DNA: TGTGCCAGCAGCTTGGACGGGGAATTGCTCAACGAGCAGTACTTC. Translated, it gives CASSLDGELLNEQYF.

The chain has TRBV28 and TRBJ2-7; possibly TRBD1 or TRBD2 for D (5 bases each). Germline CDR1 is MDHEN and CDR2 is SYDVKM. V was cut by 6 bases and J by 3 bases, with 15 bases left in between. The CDR3 is 14 amino acids. In DNA, the CDR3 is TGTGCCAGCAGCGGAGTAAGGGACGGCTACGAGCAGTACTTC. It is translated as CASSGVRDGYEQYF.

The rearrangement links TRBV7-9 to TRBJ1-4; no clear D. The V end was cut by 5 bases, the J end by 8 bases, with 18 bases between. Germline V gene sequence: CDR1 SEHNR, CDR2 FQNEAQ (reference sequence). The CDR3 loop spans 15 amino acids. The CDR3 sequence: CASSPPGPEREKLFF. As DNA, the CDR3 is TGTGCCAGCAGCCCCCCGGGCCCAGAGCGGGAAAAACTGTTTTTT. Drawing the rest from reference TRBV7-9 and TRBJ1-4, the complete variable domain is DTGVSQNPRHKITKRGQNVTFRCDPISEHNRLYWYRQTLGQGPEFLTYFQNEAQLEKSRLLSDRFSAERPKGSFSTLEIQRTEQGDSAMYLCASSPPGPEREKLFFGSGTQLSVL.

This clone has more than one count but fewer than ten. The CDR3 is CASSPPPPPYNEQFF. The CDR3 DNA is TGTGCCAGCAGTCCCCCTCCCCCACCCTACAATGAGCAGTTCTTC. This chain uses TRBV28 with TRBJ2-1; D gene uncertain. Germline assignment: CDR1 MDHEN and CDR2 SYDVKM. The CDR3 spans 15 residues. V was pared by 5 bases and J by 2 bases, with 13 bases between.

This clone has just a few counts. The chain uses TRBV4-3 and TRBJ1-1; D perhaps matches TRBD1 (6 bases). Looked up from germline, CDR1 is LGHNA and CDR2 is YSLEER. Trimming left V 3 bases short and J 1 base short, with 9 bases between. The CDR3 consists of 14 residues. This CDR3 reads CASSQDSQNTEAFF. The CDR3 coding sequence is TGCGCCAGCAGCCAGGACAGCCAGAACACTGAAGCTTTCTTT.

The CDR3 DNA follows: TGTGCCAGCAGTGAACTAAAAAATTATTTAGGACAGGGTGAAGGAAATGAGCAGTTCTTC. This codes for CASSELKNYLGQGEGNEQFF. The chain has TRBV6-1 and TRBJ2-1; 8 bases align to TRBD1. Trimming removed 2 bases from V and 7 bases from J; junction bases left unmatched: 22. Germline V gene lookup returns CDR1 MNHNS and CDR2 SASEGT. The CDR3 has 20 residues.